This T cell receptor (beta chain) came from a study of blood T cell repertoires in COVID-19. The table came from immunoSEQ multiplex PCR; TCRdb's copy has only in-frame clones and leaves some out. This table has fewer than 200,000 clones, 89% appearing once. The TCR comes from a young man who had recovered from COVID-19. The sequenced sample was peripheral blood.

The chain's CDR3 is CATSSPYRERGRDTQYF. The CDR3, as DNA: TGTGCCACCAGCAGTCCGTACCGGGAGCGGGGGCGGGATACGCAGTATTTT. The V call is TRBV15, the J call TRBJ2-3, with 8 bases aligning to TRBD2. The germline V gene encodes CDR1 LNHNV and CDR2 YYDKDF (reference sequence). V shed 3 bases, J shed 6 bases, and the junction held 14 bases outside the gene matches. The CDR3 totals 17 residues.